This T cell receptor beta chain was captured in a study of shared T cell receptors in the human thymus (dated by TCRdb to the early 2020s). Study-wide context: The study examined how self-reactive, shared T-cell receptor alpha chains are generated in the human thymus.

For CDR1 and CDR2, the germline V gene lists MDHEN and SYDVKM. The V end gives up 8 bases and the J end 4 bases, leaving 18 bases in the junction not matched to a gene. The cysteine opens and the phenylalanine closes a CDR3 of 18 amino acids. Only the CDR3 DNA stays, 54 bases, in frame from base 1. Libraries were constructed by the immunoSEQ multiplex PCR assay. TCRdb obtained this table from immuneACCESS and retained in-frame rearrangements with V and J assigned. These tables miss some clones; where compared with another copy, unresolved V genes account for less than half of the shortfall, and the remainder is unexplained. This sample holds hundreds of thousands of clones; approximately 80% were observed only once. The ten largest clones add up to roughly 0.013% of the sample. Turning to this clone: Its antigen has not been determined. Base qualities are not recorded, but no much larger clone differs from it by a single base.

This sample also appeared in a second study, on human thymus T cells. The second study also describes: In Finland, the donors were immunologically healthy infants who were having open corrective cardiac surgery for congenital heart defects. Thymus tissue was obtained as surgical resects removed during corrective cardiac surgery. Usage of V and J gene segments appeared to be biased in both the thymic and the peripheral blood repertoires. The related research reported highly overlapping thymic TCR repertoires among unrelated individuals. TCR alpha and beta repertoires from fewer than ten infant thymus samples and a few related peripheral blood samples were characterized in the study. The cohort included over five male and a couple of female infants, with donor ages spanning 7 to 244 days. Thymocytes were mechanically released from the tissue and were stored as pellets of 10-30 million cells at -70 degrees C. Genomic DNA was extracted from frozen cell pellets with a QIAsymphony instrument. TCRB and TCRAD loci were amplified from a standardized quantity of quality-controlled genomic DNA using the immunoSEQ multiplex PCR assay. The amplicons spanned the V(D)J region and were long enough to cover the CDR3 and allow V and J genes to be identified. The amplicons were sequenced on an Illumina platform via the commercial immunoSEQ service. Primer bias and sequencing errors were corrected as previously described, and TCRAD and TCRB were defined on the basis of the IMGT database. Analysis of the repertoires was done with immunoSEQ Analyzer 3.0 and VDJTools and included basic statistics, V/J segment usage, diversity estimates, rarefaction and pairwise overlap. Diversity was estimated with Chao1, ChaoE, Efron-Thisted, Shannon and inverse Simpson indices, and also on datasets down-sampled to the smallest sample. Repertoire overlap was determined by strict matching of CDR3 nucleotide sequence, V gene and J gene, and Jaccard-based multidimensional scaling clustering was applied. Thymus samples yielded on average about 810,000 unique TCRB clonotypes, compared with 75,000 to 100,000 from blood samples.

Sequencing was carried out using thymocytes. The TCR was taken from a boy in the first two years of life with a congenital heart defect. Donor details come from another sample of the same person, matched by shared clones. The chain couples TRBV28 to TRBJ1-5; 9 bases in the junction line up with TRBD1. CDR3 protein: CASGSTGTGQHGNQPQHF. The DNA sequence is as follows: TGTGCCAGCGGATCAACCGGGACAGGGCAACATGGTAATCAGCCCCAGCATTTT. Supplemented by the reference TRBV28 and TRBJ1-5 proteins around the CDR3, the complete variable domain is DVKVTQSSRYLVKRTGEKVFLECVQDMDHENMFWYRQDPGLGLRLIYFSYDVKMKEKGDIPEGYSVSREKKERFSLILESASTNQTSMYLCASGSTGTGQHGNQPQHFGDGTRLSIL.